The rows below give T cell receptor beta chains drawn from one sample of a study of post-analysis software for immune sequencing data. TCRdb analysed the PCR reads with MiXCR anew, one entry per CDR3 protein. The data show fewer than 850,000 distinct CDR3 sequences, with just over 45% seen just once and roughly 4.9% held by the top ten. The sample consisted of blood. The receptors stem from a girl aged 10 to 17 with multiple sclerosis. The CDR3 runs from the conserved cysteine through the conserved F or W.

v_call cdr3_aa
TRBV28 CASTPGLARGSYNEQFF
TRBV20-1 CSATGADYEQYF
TRBV29-1 CSAGLGDTQYF
TRBV29-1 CSVRAGGAPGEQYF
TRBV28 CASSLIGDSYEQYF
TRBV3-1 CASSQPGQGIMKFF
TRBV15 CATSRDRRDTQYF
TRBV29-1 CSVEIGLAHYNEQFF
TRBV4-2 CASSQEARDYRSYEQYF
TRBV29-1 CSVEEKLAEDEQFF
TRBV9 CASSALGPLNNEQFF
TRBV12-3/TRBV12-4 CASSLTRDDYGYTF
TRBV12-3/TRBV12-4 CAGTSSGGGCYGYTF
TRBV7-8 CASSPGLSGAYNEQFF
TRBV6-6 CASSPTLTGGDTEAFF
TRBV7-3 CASSPSGGDGETQYF
TRBV12-3/TRBV12-4 CASTHPGSTDTQYF
TRBV5-6 CASSSFGINKQFF
TRBV6-5 CASSPGTANNSPLHF
TRBV15 CATNYWTGSGYTF
TRBV12-3/TRBV12-4 CASSLRGTGELFF
TRBV24-1 CATSDPGLAGGSSYNEQFF
TRBV6-6 CASSDRGVGYGYTF
TRBV7-6 CASSAREGVEYF
TRBV20-1 CSARDFGRAVDNEQFF
TRBV3-1 CASSSSVTGEETQYF
TRBV7-9 CASSLGQVAEAFF
TRBV20-1 CSARDLGLAGIQETQYF
TRBV20-1 CSADRGPYEQYF
TRBV30 CACGGYSNQPQHF
TRBV6-1 CASSSWTGETDTQYF
TRBV4-1 CASSQDGVRRETQYF
TRBV20-1 CSASLFPGADGKDDEQFF
TRBV20-1 CSEGSRAMAGGYGYTF
TRBV29-1 CSVASGNTGELFF
TRBV12-3/TRBV12-4 CASSLGPIETQYF
TRBV7-8 CASSLLWETQYF
TRBV6-1 CASTESSVSSYNEQFF
TRBV6-1 CASGTRRDYGYTF
TRBV10-3 CAISESGNLGVIYEQYF
TRBV3-1 CATQRGGYNEQFF
TRBV6-5 CASRRGRVTNTEAFF
TRBV5-8 CAITLLGERNTDTQYF
TRBV10-3 CAISDRGQSSSYNEQFF
TRBV29-1 CSVELGPSADTQYF
TRBV28 CASSPGQGLSETQYF
TRBV15 CATSRGDRGSGETQYF